Listed below are T cell receptor beta chains from one sample, sequenced in a study of T cells expressing NK-cell markers. For each CDR3 protein, TCRdb gives one entry from its re-call of the 5' RACE reads, without DNA. Its clone listing holds about 390,000 distinct CDR3 sequences. Input material: blood T cells: a sorted CD56 or NKG2C T cell subset, CD4+ or CD8+ T cells, or bulk PBMC T cells (not recorded which). These receptors were obtained from a woman aged 45-59 years in good health. The CDR3 runs from the conserved cysteine through the conserved F or W.

V: TRBV10-1
J: TRBJ2-2
CDR3: CASSPGTGDTGELFF

V: TRBV27
J: TRBJ2-7
CDR3: CASSRRQGVYEQYF

V: TRBV24-1
J: TRBJ2-2
CDR3: CATSDLDRVTGELFF

V: TRBV7-2
J: TRBJ2-1
CDR3: CASRLWTSGRNEQFF

V: TRBV12-3/TRBV12-4
J: TRBJ2-4
CDR3: CASSIRDRAKNIQYF

V: TRBV5-5
J: TRBJ1-5
CDR3: CASRESEEIQPQHF

V: TRBV5-8
J: TRBJ2-1
CDR3: CASSRSQASGIYNEQFF

V: TRBV12-3/TRBV12-4
J: TRBJ2-1
CDR3: CASSPSGLAGADEQFF

V: TRBV7-8
J: TRBJ2-3
CDR3: CASSSYGTLRTDTQYF

V: TRBV20-1
J: TRBJ2-5
CDR3: CSAPRRVLGFQETQYF

V: TRBV6-6
J: TRBJ2-7
CDR3: CASSPLAASYEQYF

V: TRBV6-5
J: TRBJ2-4
CDR3: CASSPDRGYQNIQYF

V: TRBV12-3/TRBV12-4
J: TRBJ1-3
CDR3: CASSLARGRSSGNTIYF

V: TRBV20-1
J: TRBJ2-2
CDR3: CSARGRRSGGELFF

V: TRBV7-8
J: TRBJ2-7
CDR3: CASSTGQEEQYF

V: TRBV12-3/TRBV12-4
J: TRBJ2-1
CDR3: CASSLLIEEQFF

V: TRBV5-1
J: TRBJ1-6
CDR3: CASSRDITSPLHF

V: TRBV5-1
J: TRBJ2-4
CDR3: CASTPGQGGIQGIQYF

V: TRBV12-3/TRBV12-4
J: TRBJ2-3
CDR3: CASSRGADTQYF

V: TRBV27
J: TRBJ2-2
CDR3: CASSAGGSLGELFF

V: TRBV7-9
J: TRBJ2-1
CDR3: CASSHRLGTRVSGEQFF

V: TRBV7-7
J: TRBJ2-7
CDR3: CASSLEAGKPYEQYF

V: TRBV19
J: TRBJ2-1
CDR3: CASSVRQGNEQFF

V: TRBV12-3/TRBV12-4
J: TRBJ2-7
CDR3: CASTSWGDYEQYF

V: TRBV18
J: TRBJ2-1
CDR3: CASSEAGGSYNEQFF

V: TRBV20-1
J: TRBJ2-3
CDR3: CSAVKADRSDTQYF

V: TRBV5-1
J: TRBJ2-5
CDR3: CASSPRQGRVETQYF

V: TRBV7-9
J: TRBJ2-1
CDR3: CASSSPSWESYNEQFF

V: TRBV5-6
J: TRBJ2-1
CDR3: CASSLAALAGGYNNEQFF

V: TRBV11-2
J: TRBJ2-7
CDR3: CASSFTTDYPYEQYF

V: TRBV4-1
J: TRBJ1-1
CDR3: CASSQGPSTGDTEAFF

V: TRBV7-6
J: TRBJ1-1
CDR3: CASSSAYKKNTEAFF